This T cell receptor beta chain is drawn from a study of shared clonotypes between healthy human individuals. Libraries were prepared by immunoSEQ multiplex PCR; TCRdb keeps only in-frame clonotypes and omits some of them. The sample lists about a million clones, over 60% occurring once. The germline V gene encodes CDR1 SGHNT and CDR2 YYREEE (reference sequence). This CDR3 is 14 amino acids long. V was shortened by 3 bases and J by 4 bases, with 11 bases between the two germline ends. This clonotype was sampled from a man aged 18 to 30 in good health. The genes are TRBV5-4 and TRBJ1-5, with a possible D match to TRBD1 (6 bases). The source material was memory CD4+ T cells sorted from blood. Subset: CD45RA-negative fraction. The CDR3 is CASSSGVGNQPQHF. CDR3 nucleotide sequence: TGTGCCAGCAGCTCAGGGGTAGGTAATCAGCCCCAGCATTTT.